Presented here are 6 T cell receptor beta chains from one specimen sequenced in a study of T cells in women clearing cervical HPV infection. TCRdb's table, derived via immunoSEQ multiplex PCR, lists solely in-frame clones and lacks some. Here the sample table reports approximately 52,000 clones. The sample consisted of blood buffy coat. These receptors were taken from a woman aged 18 to 69 with a cervical HPV16 infection that either progressed to CIN3+ or cleared (not recorded which).

As to this clone: The read terminates 3 residues ahead of where the CDR3 ends, so the germline J gene completes it. This chain joins TRBV18 and TRBJ2-7; 7 nucleotides match TRBD1. The CDR3 totals 15 residues. Unmatched junction bases numbered 9, after V lost 5 bases and J lost 2 bases. Germline values: CDR1 KGHSH, CDR2 LQKENI. Partial CDR3 DNA: TGTGCCAGCTCATTCAAAAGGGGGCCTACCTACGAG. It codes for CASSFKRGPTYE. The whole CDR3 sequence reads CASSFKRGPTYEQYF.

CDR3 region: CASSWRGGLAEAFF. The part of the CDR3 DNA that was read is TGTGCCAGCAGCTGGAGAGGGGGCTTGGCTGAA. This sequence joins TRBV28 and TRBJ1-1; 7 nucleotides align to TRBD1. The read ends 3 residues shy of where the CDR3 ends; the end is completed using the germline J gene. The V segment lost 6 bases and the J segment 6 bases; nucleotides outside the gene matches: 10. CDR3 length: 14 residues. Per the germline V gene, CDR1 is MDHEN and CDR2 is SYDVKM.

A note on this clone: The read ends 3 residues before the CDR3 terminus; that terminus is restored from the germline J gene. The J gene is TRBJ2-1, the V gene TRBV20-1, with TRBD1 matching over 7 bases. The CDR3 consists of 13 residues. V was pared by 6 bases and J by 4 bases, with 6 bases of the junction left unmatched. Germline-derived CDR1 and CDR2 are DFQATT and SNEGSKA (reference sequence). The CDR3 is CSAPGTVYNEQFF. The CDR3 bases that were read are TGCAGTGCCCCCGGGACAGTGTACAATGAG.

Comments on this clone: Read sequence stops 3 residues before the CDR3 end, and the germline J gene provides the missing end. The chain employs TRBV2 and TRBJ2-5; D not resolved. Trimming removed 7 bases at V and 5 bases at J, with 8 bases between. Per germline, CDR1 SNHLY and CDR2 FYNNEI. The CDR3 length is 11 residues. CDR3 protein: CASTQSETQYF. Partial CDR3 DNA: TGTGCCAGCACTCAGAGTGAGACC.

Notes on this clone: The read ends 3 residues before the CDR3 terminus; that terminus is restored from the germline J gene. The rearrangement joins TRBV2 to TRBJ1-1; D is undetermined. The germline CDR1 and CDR2 sequences are SNHLY and FYNNEI. The CDR3 consists of 15 residues. The V end lost 8 bases, the J end lost 1 base, and 17 bases lay between the germline ends. This CDR3 is CASAPLSGWNTEAFF. The DNA read from the CDR3 is TGTGCCAGCGCCCCCCTAAGCGGATGGAACACTGAA.

A note on this clone: The CDR3 end lies 3 residues beyond the end of the read and is filled in from the germline J gene. This sequence joins TRBV7-8 and TRBJ2-5; D gene ambiguous. This CDR3 contains 14 residues. Germline loops: CDR1 SGHVS, CDR2 FQNEAQ. Trimming cost V 1 base and J 1 base, with 7 bases left between them. The DNA read from the CDR3 is TGTGCCAGCAGCTTAGACTTTCTCCAAGAGACC. This codes for CASSLDFLQET. In full, the CDR3 is CASSLDFLQETQYF.